This TCR beta chain is drawn from a study of T-cell reconstitution after alpha-beta-depleted transplantation in children (dated by TCRdb to about 2016). For the study in its entirety: The study quantitatively tracked T-cell immune reconstitution after TCRalphabeta/CD19-depleted allogeneic hematopoietic cell transplantation in children using TCR repertoire profiling. Study-wide findings and limitations: The frequencies of hyperexpanded clones fell over the following months, and after one year, T-cell counts and TCRbeta diversity were mostly attributed to newly produced T cells. The apparently early alphabetaT-cell count recovery about two months after transplant was reportedly dependent on only several hundred rapidly expanded clones derived from non-depleted graft cells. In some patients, high TCRbeta diversity at day 60 was attributed to recipient T cells and intrathymic progenitors that had survived conditioning.

The library was produced with PCR. The sample was run on an Illumina HiSeq 2500. TCR libraries were prepared with molecular barcoding, using unique molecular identifiers to normalize TCRbeta repertoire quantification. Clones were called with MiXCR by TCRdb after fastp trimmed the public reads at Q25, and only in-frame beta chains were retained. Every distinct CDR3 protein forms one entry, paired with its most common genes and DNA. For this sample the table gives around 800,000 distinct CDR3 sequences, of which about 15% were detected only once. The top ten hold roughly 5% of the sample. Sample treatment or condition, as interpreted from the label and publication: allogeneic hematopoietic cell transplantation with graft depleted of TCRalphabeta T cells and CD19 B cells. The children who served as transplant recipients had been given grafts of TCRalphabeta/CD19-depleted allogeneic hematopoietic cells.

This clonotype was observed a handful of times. It lacks a known antigen. Base qualities are missing; no much larger clone stands one base away. The TCR originated in a male patient younger than 18 who had a stem cell transplant for acute lymphoblastic leukemia, so the T cells may come from the graft donor. The source material was PBMCs, mostly from graft donor cells, sampled 360 days after TCRalphabeta/CD19-depleted stem cell transplant.

Here the CDR3 is given as CAIRKGSTSGRGGARADTQYF. The sequence in DNA is TGTGCCATCAGGAAGGGCTCGACTAGCGGGAGAGGAGGGGCCAGGGCAGATACGCAGTATTTT. The chain employs TRBV10-3 and TRBJ2-3; 12 of the junction bases match TRBD2. From its cysteine to its phenylalanine, the CDR3 spans 21 amino acids. The retained sequence is limited to the CDR3, 63 bases, with the frame set at the first base. Trimming removed 6 bases from V and 4 bases from J; the gene matches leave 23 bases unexplained. Sequences ENHRY (CDR1) and SYGVKD (CDR2) are obtained from the germline V gene.